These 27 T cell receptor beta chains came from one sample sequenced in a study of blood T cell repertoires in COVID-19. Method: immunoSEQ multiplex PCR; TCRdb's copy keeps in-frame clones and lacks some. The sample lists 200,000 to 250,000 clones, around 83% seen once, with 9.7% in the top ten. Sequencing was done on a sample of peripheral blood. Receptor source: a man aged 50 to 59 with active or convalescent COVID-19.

The chain's CDR3 is CASSHTPVGGSSPLHF. CDR3 DNA: TGCGCCAGCAGCCACACCCCGGTAGGTGGGAGTTCACCCCTCCACTTT. V usage is TRBV4-3 and J usage is TRBJ1-6; no definite D call. The CDR3 has 16 residues. V was clipped by 3 bases and J by 9 bases, with 18 bases between them. CDR1 and CDR2 from the germline V gene are LGHNA and YSLEER.

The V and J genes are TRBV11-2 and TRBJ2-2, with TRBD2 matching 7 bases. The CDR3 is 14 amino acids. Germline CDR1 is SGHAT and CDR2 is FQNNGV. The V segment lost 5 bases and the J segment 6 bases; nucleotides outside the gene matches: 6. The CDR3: CASSPTSVAGELFF. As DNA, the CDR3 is TGTGCCAGCAGCCCCACTAGCGTCGCCGGGGAGCTGTTTTTT.

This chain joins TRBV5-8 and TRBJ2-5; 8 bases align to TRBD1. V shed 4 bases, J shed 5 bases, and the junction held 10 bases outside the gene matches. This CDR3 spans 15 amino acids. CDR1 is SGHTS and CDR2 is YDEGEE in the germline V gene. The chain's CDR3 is CASSRQGRREETQYF. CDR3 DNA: TGTGCCAGCAGCCGACAGGGGCGACGGGAGGAGACCCAGTACTTC.

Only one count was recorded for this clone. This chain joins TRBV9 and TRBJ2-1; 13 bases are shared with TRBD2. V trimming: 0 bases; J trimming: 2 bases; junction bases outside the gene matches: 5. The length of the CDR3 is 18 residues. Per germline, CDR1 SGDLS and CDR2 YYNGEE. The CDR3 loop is CASSVEGLAGRAYNEQFF. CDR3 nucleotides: TGTGCCAGCAGCGTAGAGGGACTAGCGGGGCGAGCCTACAATGAGCAGTTCTTC.

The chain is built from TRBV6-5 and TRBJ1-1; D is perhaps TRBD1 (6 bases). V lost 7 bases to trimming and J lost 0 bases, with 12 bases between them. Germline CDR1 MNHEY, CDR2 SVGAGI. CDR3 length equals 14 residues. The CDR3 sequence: CASTTGHLNTEAFF. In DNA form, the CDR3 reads TGTGCCAGCACCACGGGACACTTGAACACTGAAGCTTTCTTT.

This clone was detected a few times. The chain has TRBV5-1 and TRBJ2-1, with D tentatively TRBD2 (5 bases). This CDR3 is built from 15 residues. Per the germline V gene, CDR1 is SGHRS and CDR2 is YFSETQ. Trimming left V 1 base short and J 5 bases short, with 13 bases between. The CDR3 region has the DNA TGCGCCAGCAGCTTGTGGCTAGCTTTGGACAATGAGCAGTTCTTC. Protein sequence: CASSLWLALDNEQFF.

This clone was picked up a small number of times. In nucleotides, the CDR3 is TGTGCCAGCAGTTGGACAGAGTTAGATGAAAAACTGTTTTTT. This codes for CASSWTELDEKLFF. V and J are TRBV28 and TRBJ1-4; D may be TRBD1 (6 bases). V lost 4 bases to trimming and J lost 6 bases, with 12 bases between them. CDR3 length: 14 residues. The V gene's germline CDR1 is MDHEN and CDR2 SYDVKM. The variable domain in full, with the rest retrieved from reference TRBV28 and TRBJ1-4, is DVKVTQSSRYLVKRTGEKVFLECVQDMDHENMFWYRQDPGLGLRLIYFSYDVKMKEKGDIPEGYSVSREKKERFSLILESASTNQTSMYLCASSWTELDEKLFFGSGTQLSVL.

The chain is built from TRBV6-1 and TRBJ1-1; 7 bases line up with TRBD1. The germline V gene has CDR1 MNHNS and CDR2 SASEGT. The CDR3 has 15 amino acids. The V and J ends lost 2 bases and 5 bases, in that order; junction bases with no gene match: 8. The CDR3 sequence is CASSEQGGASTEAFF. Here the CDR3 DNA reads TGTGCCAGCAGTGAACAGGGGGGCGCGTCTACTGAAGCTTTCTTT.

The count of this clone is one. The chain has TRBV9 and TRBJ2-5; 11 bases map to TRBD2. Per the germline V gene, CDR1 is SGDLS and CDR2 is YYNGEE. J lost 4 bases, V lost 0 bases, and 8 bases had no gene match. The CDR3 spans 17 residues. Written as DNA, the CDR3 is TGTGCCAGCAGCGTAGCTCAGGGTCTAGCGGGGGGAGAGACCCAGTACTTC. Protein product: CASSVAQGLAGGETQYF.

The CDR3 bases are TGTGCCAGCAGCCCAGGGACAGTGCAGTACTTC. This translates into CASSPGTVQYF. This chain joins TRBV7-6 and TRBJ2-7; TRBD1 matches 7 bases. The CDR3 totals 11 residues. V gave up 5 bases and J gave up 9 bases; unmatched junction bases: 4. The V gene's germline CDR1 is SGHVS and CDR2 FNYEAQ.

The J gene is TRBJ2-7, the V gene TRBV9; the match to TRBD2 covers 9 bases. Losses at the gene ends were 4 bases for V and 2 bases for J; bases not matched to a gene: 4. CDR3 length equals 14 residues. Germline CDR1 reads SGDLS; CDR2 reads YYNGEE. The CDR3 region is CASSLEREAYEQYF. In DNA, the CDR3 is TGTGCCAGCAGCCTTGAGCGGGAGGCCTACGAGCAGTACTTC.

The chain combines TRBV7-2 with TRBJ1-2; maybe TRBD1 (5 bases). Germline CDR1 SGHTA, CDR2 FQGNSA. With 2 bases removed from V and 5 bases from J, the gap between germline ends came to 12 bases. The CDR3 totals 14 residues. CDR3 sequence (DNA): TGTGCCAGCAGCTTAAATCCGGCAGGGTATGGCTACACCTTC. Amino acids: CASSLNPAGYGYTF.

The CDR3 protein is CSVEGFRGGLETQYF. The CDR3 nucleotides are TGCAGCGTTGAAGGTTTTAGAGGGGGCCTCGAGACCCAGTACTTC. The rearrangement links TRBV29-1 to TRBJ2-5, with TRBD1 matching over 7 bases. The CDR3 totals 15 residues. Germline CDR1 and CDR2: SQVTM and ANQGSEA. After removal of 1 base from V and 5 bases from J, the junction contained 10 bases not matched to a gene.

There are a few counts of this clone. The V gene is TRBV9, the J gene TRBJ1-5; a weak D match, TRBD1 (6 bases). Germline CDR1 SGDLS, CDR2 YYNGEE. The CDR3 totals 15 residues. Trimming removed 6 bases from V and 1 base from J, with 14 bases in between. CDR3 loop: CASNREGDSNQPQHF. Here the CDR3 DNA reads TGTGCCAGCAATCGGGAGGGGGACAGCAATCAGCCCCAGCATTTT.

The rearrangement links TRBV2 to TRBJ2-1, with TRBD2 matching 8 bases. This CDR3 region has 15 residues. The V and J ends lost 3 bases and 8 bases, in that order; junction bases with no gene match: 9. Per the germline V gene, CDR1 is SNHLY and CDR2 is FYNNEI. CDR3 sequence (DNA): TGTGCCAGCAGTGATAAGCGGGAGTTTGACGATGAGCAGTTCTTC. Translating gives CASSDKREFDDEQFF.

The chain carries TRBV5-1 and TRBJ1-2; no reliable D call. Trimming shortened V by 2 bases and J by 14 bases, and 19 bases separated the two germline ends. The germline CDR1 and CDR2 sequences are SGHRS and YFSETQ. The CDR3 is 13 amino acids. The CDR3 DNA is TGCGCCAGCAGCTTTTACGGGGAAATGGCTATAACCTTC. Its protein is CASSFYGEMAITF.

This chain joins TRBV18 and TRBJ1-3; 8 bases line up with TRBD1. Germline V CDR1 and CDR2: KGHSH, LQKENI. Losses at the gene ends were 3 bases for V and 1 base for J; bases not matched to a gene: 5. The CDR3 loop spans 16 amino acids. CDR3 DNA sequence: TGTGCCAGCTCACCGGGACAGGCAACATCTGGAAACACCATATATTTT. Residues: CASSPGQATSGNTIYF.

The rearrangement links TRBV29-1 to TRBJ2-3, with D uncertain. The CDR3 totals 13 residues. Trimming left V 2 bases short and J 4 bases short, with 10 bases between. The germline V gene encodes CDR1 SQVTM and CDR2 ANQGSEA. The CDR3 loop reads CSVERARPDTQYF. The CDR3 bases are TGCAGCGTTGAACGCGCCCGTCCAGATACGCAGTATTTT.

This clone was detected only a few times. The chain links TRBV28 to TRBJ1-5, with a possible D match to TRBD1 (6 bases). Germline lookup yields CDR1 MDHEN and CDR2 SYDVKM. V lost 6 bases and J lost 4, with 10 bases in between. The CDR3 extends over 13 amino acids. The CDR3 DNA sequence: TGTGCCAGCAGCCGGGACACGAATCAGCCCCAGCATTTT. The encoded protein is CASSRDTNQPQHF.

CDR3 residues: CASSRGLAGGPGETQYF. The CDR3 DNA follows: TGTGCCAGCAGCCGGGGACTAGCGGGGGGCCCGGGGGAGACCCAGTACTTC. This sequence joins TRBV2 and TRBJ2-5; 15 positions agree with TRBD2. This CDR3 contains 17 residues. CDR1 is SNHLY and CDR2 is FYNNEI in the germline V gene. With V trimmed by 6 bases and J by 5 bases, 10 bases remained unmatched.

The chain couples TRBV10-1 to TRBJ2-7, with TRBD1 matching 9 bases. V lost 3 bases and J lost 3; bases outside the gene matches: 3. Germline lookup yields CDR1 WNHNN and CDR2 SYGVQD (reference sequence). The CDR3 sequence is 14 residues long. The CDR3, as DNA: TGCGCCAGCAGTGAAGGGACAGGGCTCTACGAGCAGTACTTC. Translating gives CASSEGTGLYEQYF.

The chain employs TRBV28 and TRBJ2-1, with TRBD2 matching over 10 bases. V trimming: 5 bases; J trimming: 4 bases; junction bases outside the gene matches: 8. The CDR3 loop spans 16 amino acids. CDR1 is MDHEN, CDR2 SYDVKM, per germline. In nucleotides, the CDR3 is TGTGCCAGCAGTACGAGACTAGCGGGTTTTTACAATGAGCAGTTCTTC. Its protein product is CASSTRLAGFYNEQFF.

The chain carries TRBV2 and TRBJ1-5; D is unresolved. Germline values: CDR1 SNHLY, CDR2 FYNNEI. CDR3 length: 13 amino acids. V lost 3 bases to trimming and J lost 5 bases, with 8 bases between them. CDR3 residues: CASSEWAYQPQHF. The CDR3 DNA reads TGTGCCAGCAGTGAGTGGGCATATCAGCCCCAGCATTTT.

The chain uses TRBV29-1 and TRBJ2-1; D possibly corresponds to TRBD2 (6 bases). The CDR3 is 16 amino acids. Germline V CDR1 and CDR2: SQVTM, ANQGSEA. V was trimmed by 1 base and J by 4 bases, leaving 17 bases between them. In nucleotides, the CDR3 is TGCAGCGTTGAAGCACCCCAGGGCGGGGCATACAATGAGCAGTTCTTC. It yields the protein CSVEAPQGGAYNEQFF.

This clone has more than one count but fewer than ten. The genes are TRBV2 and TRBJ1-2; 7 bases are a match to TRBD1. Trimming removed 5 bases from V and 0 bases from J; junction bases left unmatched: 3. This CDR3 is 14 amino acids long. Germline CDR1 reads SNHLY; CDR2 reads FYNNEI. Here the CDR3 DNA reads TGTGCCAGCAGTTGGGACAGCCCTAACTATGGCTACACCTTC. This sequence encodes CASSWDSPNYGYTF.

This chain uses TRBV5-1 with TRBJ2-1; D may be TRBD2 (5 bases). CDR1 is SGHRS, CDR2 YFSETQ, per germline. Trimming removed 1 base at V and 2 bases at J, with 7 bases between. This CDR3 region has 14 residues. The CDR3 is CASSLSGTYNEQFF. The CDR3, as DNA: TGCGCCAGCAGCTTGTCCGGGACCTACAATGAGCAGTTCTTC.

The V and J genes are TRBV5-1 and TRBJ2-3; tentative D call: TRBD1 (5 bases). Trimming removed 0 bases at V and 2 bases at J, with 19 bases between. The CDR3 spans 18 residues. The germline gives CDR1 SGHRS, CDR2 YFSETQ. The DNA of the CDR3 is TGCGCCAGCAGCTTGGCCTTGGGGCATATCAGCACCACAGATACGCAGTATTTT. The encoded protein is CASSLALGHISTTDTQYF.